This TCR beta chain was sequenced for a study of control samples from healthy donors and cancer patients. The CDR3 runs to 16 residues. J lost 2 bases, V lost 6 bases, and 10 bases had no gene match. Germline V gene data show CDR1 as KGHDR and CDR2 as SFDVKD. The table came from immunoSEQ multiplex PCR; TCRdb's copy has only in-frame clones and leaves some out. The sample includes 57,000 or so clones, roughly 94% seen only once; the top ten take 3.5% to 4.5%. The sample taken for sequencing was blood. The rearrangement uses TRBV24-1 and TRBJ2-3, with 7 bases identical to TRBD2. This receptor was taken from a young man in good health. Written as DNA, the CDR3 is TGTGCCACCAGTCCCGTCAGCGGGGAAAACACAGATACGCAGTATTTT. This codes for CATSPVSGENTDTQYF.